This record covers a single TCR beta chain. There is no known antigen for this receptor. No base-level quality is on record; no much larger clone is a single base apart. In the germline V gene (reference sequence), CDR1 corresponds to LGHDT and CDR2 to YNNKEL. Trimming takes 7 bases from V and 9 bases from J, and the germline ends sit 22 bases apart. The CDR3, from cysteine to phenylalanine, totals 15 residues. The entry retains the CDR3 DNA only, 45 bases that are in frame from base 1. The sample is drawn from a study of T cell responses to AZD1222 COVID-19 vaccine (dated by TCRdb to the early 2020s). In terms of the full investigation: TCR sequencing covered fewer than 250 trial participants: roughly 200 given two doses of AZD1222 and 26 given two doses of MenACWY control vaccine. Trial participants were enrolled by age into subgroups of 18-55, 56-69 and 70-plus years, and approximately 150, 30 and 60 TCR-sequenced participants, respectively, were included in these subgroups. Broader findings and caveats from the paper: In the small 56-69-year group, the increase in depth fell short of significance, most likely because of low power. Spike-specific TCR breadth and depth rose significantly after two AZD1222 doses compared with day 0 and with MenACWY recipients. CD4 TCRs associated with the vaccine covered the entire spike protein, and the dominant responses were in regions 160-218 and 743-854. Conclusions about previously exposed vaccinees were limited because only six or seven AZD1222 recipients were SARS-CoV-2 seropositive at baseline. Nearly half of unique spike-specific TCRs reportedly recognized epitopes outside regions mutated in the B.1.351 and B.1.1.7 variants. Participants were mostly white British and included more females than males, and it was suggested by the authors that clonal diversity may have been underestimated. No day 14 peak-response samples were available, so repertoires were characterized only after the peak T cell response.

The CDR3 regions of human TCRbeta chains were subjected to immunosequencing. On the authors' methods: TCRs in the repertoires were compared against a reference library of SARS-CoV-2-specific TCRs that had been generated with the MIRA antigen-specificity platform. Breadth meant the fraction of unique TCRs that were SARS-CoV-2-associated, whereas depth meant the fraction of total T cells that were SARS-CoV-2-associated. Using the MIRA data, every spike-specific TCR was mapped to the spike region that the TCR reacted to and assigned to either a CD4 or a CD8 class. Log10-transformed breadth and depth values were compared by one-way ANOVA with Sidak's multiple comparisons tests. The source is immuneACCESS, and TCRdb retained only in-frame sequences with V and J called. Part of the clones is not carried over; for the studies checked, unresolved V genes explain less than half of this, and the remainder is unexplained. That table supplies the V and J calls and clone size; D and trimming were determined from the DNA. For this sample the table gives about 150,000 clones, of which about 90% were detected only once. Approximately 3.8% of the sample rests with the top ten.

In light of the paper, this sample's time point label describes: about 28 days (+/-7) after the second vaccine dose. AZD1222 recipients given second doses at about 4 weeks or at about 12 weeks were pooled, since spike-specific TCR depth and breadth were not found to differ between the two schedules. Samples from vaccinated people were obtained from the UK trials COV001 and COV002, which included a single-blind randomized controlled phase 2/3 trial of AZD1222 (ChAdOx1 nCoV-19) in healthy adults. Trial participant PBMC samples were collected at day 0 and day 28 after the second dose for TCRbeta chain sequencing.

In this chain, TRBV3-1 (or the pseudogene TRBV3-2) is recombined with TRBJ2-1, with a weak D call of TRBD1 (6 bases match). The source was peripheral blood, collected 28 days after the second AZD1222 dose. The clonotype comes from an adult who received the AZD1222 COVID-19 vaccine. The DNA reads TGTGCCAGCACCTCTAGGGGCGGGCAGGGGAGTGAGCAGTTCTTC. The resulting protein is CASTSRGGQGSEQFF.